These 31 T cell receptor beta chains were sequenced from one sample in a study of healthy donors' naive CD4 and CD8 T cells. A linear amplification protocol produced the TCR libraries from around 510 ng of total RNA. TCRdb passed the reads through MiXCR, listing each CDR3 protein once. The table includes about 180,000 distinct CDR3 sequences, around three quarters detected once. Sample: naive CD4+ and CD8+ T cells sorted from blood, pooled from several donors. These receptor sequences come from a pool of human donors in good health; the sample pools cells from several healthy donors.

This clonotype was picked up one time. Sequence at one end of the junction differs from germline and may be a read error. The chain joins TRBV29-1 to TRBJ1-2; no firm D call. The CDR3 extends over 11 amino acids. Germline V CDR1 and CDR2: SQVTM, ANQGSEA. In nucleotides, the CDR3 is TGCACCGTTGACGGAGCCTATGGCTACACCTTC. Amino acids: CTVDGAYGYTF.

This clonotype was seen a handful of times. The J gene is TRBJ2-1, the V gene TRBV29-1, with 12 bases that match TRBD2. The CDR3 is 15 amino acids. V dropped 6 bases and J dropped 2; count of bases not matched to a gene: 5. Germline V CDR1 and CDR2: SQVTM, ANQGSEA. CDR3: CSVPGLAGPYNEQFF. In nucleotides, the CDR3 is TGCAGCGTCCCCGGACTAGCGGGGCCCTACAATGAGCAGTTCTTC.

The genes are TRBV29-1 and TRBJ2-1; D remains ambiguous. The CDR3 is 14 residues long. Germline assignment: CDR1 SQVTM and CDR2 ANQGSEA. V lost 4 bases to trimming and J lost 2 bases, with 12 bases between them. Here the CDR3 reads CSVGAGRAYNEQFF. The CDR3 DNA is TGCAGCGTTGGGGCCGGGCGCGCCTACAATGAGCAGTTCTTC.

CDR3 DNA sequence: TGTGCCAGCAGTCTCCGGGACGGCGGCAACACCTTC. Translation gives CASSLRDGGNTF. V and J are TRBV2 and TRBJ1-2; D possibly corresponds to TRBD1 (5 bases). The CDR3 has 12 amino acids. V was trimmed by 5 bases and J by 12 bases, leaving 16 bases between them. In germline, CDR1 is SNHLY, CDR2 FYNNEI.

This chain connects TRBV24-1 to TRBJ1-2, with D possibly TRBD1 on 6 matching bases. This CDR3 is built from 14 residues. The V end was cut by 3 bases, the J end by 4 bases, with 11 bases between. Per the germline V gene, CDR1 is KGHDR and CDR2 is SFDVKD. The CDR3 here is CATSDTGQSYGYTF. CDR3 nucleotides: TGTGCCACCAGTGATACTGGACAGTCCTATGGCTACACCTTC.

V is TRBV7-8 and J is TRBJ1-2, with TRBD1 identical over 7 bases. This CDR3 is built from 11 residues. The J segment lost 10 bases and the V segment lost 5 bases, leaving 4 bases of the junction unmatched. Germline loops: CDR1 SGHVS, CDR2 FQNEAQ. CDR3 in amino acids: CASSRDRHYTF. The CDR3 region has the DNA TGTGCCAGCAGCAGGGACAGACACTACACCTTC.

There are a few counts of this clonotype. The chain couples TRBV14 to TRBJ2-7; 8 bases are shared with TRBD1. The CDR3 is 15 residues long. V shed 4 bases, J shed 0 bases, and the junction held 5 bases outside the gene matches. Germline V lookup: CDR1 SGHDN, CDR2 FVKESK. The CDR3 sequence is CASSRGQGPSYEQYF. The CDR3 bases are TGTGCCAGCAGCCGTGGACAGGGACCCTCCTACGAGCAGTACTTC.

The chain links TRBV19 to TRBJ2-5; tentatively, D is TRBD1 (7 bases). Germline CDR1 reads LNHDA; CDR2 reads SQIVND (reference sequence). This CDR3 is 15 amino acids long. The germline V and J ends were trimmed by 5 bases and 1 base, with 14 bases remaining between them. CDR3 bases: TGTGCCAGTAGTCCCCGACAGGGAGGCCAAGAGACCCAGTACTTC. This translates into CASSPRQGGQETQYF. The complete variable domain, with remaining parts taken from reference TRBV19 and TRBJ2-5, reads DGGITQSPKYLFRKEGQNVTLSCEQNLNHDAMYWYRQDPGQGLRLIYYSQIVNDFQKGDIAEGYSVSREKKESFPLTVTSAQKNPTAFYLCASSPRQGGQETQYFGPGTRLLVL.

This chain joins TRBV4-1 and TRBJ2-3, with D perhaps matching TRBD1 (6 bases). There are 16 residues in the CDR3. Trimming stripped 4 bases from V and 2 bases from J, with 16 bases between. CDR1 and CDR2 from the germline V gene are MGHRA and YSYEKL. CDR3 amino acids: CASSPRGLGATDTQYF. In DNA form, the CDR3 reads TGCGCCAGCAGCCCCAGGGGATTAGGGGCCACAGATACGCAGTATTTT.

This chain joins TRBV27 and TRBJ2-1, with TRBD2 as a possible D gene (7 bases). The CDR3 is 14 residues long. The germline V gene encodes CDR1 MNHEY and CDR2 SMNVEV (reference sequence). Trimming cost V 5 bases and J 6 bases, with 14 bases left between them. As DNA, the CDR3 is TGTGCCAGCAGTAACTCCCGGGGGGCCAATGAGCAGTTCTTC. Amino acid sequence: CASSNSRGANEQFF.

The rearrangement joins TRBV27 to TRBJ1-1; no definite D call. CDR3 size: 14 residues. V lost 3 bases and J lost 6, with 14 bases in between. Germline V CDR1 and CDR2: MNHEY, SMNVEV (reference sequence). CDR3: CASSLAPWEAEAFF. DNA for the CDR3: TGTGCCAGCAGTTTGGCCCCCTGGGAGGCTGAAGCTTTCTTT.

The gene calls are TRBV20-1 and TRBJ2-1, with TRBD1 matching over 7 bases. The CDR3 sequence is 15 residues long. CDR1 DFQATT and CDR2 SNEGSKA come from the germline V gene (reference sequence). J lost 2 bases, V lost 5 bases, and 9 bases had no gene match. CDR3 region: CSAPPRQGPYNEQFF. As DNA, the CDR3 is TGCAGTGCTCCACCGCGACAGGGACCCTACAATGAGCAGTTCTTC.

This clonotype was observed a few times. CDR3: CSVFSSGGVYEQYF. CDR3 bases: TGCAGCGTTTTCTCTAGCGGGGGAGTCTATGAGCAGTACTTC. The genes are TRBV29-1 and TRBJ2-7; 10 bases match TRBD2. J was trimmed by 7 bases and V by 5 bases; bases with no gene match: 11. This CDR3 is 14 amino acids long. Germline-derived CDR1 and CDR2 are SQVTM and ANQGSEA.

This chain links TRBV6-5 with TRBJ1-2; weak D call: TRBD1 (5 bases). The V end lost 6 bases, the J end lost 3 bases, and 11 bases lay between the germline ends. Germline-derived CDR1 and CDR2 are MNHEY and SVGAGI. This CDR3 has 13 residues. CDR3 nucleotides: TGTGCCAGCAGGACGGGGACTCACTATGGCTACACCTTC. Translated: CASRTGTHYGYTF.

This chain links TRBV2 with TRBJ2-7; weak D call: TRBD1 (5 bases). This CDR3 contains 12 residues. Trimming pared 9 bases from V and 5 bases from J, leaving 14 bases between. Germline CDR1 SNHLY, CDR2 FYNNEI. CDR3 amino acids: CASQGSYHEQYF. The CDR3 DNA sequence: TGTGCCAGTCAGGGTAGTTACCACGAGCAGTACTTC.

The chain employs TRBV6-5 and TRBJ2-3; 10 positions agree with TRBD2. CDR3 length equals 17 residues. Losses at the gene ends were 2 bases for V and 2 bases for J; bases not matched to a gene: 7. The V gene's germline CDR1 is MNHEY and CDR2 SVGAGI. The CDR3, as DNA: TGTGCCAGCAGTTACAGGGGGAGCGGGAGGGCCACAGATACGCAGTATTTT. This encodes CASSYRGSGRATDTQYF.

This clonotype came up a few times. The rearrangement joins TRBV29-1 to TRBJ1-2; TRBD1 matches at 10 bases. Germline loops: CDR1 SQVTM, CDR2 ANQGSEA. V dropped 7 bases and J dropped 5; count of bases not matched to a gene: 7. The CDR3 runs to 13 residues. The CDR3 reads CSAQGQGPYGYTF. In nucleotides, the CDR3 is TGCAGCGCCCAGGGACAGGGGCCTTATGGCTACACCTTC.

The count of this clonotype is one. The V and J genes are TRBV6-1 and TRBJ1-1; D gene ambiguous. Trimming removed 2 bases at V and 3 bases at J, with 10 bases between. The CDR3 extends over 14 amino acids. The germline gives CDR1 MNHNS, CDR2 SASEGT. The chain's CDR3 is CASSEQGSHTEAFF. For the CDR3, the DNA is TGTGCCAGCAGTGAACAAGGAAGTCACACTGAAGCTTTCTTT.

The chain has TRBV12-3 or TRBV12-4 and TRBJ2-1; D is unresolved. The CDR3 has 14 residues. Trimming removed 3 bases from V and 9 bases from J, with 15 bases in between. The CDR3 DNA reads TGTGCCAGCAGTTTTGGGCAACCACCAAGTGAGCAGTTCTTC. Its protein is CASSFGQPPSEQFF.

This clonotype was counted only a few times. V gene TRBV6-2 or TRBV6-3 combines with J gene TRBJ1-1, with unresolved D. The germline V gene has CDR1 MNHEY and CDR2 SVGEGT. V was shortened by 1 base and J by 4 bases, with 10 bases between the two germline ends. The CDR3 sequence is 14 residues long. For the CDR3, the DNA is TGTGCCAGCAGTTACTTGGGGAGGGTCACTGAAGCTTTCTTT. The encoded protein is CASSYLGRVTEAFF.

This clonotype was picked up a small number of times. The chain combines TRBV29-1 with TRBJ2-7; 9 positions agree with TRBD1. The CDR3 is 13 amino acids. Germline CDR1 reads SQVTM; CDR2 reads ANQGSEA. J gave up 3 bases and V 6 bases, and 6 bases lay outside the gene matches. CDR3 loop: CSVLTGGRYEQYF. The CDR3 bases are TGCAGCGTCCTCACAGGGGGCCGCTACGAGCAGTACTTC.

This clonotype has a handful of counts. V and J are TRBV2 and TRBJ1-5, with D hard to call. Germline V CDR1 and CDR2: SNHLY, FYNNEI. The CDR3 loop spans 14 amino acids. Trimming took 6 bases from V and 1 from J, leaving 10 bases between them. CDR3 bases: TGTGCCAGCAGACCTAGTTACAGCAATCAGCCCCAGCATTTT. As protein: CASRPSYSNQPQHF.

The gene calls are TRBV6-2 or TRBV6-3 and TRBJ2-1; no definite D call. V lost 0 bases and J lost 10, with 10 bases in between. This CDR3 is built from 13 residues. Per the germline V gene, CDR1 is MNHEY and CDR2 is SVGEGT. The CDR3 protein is CASSYSRTREQFF. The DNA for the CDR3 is TGTGCCAGCAGTTACTCGAGAACGAGGGAGCAGTTCTTC.

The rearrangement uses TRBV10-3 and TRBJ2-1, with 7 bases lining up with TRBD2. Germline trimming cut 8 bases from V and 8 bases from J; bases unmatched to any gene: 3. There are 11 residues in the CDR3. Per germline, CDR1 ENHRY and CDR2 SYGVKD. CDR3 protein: CAIRGGDEQFF. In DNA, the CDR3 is TGTGCCATCCGGGGAGGGGATGAGCAGTTCTTC.

The CDR3 region is CSIIGGETNTEAFF. The CDR3 nucleotides are TGCAGCATCATTGGAGGAGAAACGAACACTGAAGCTTTCTTT. This rearrangement joins TRBV29-1 to TRBJ1-1; no firm D call. CDR3 length: 14 residues. Trimming left V 8 bases short and J 1 base short, with 17 bases between. Germline loops: CDR1 SQVTM, CDR2 ANQGSEA.

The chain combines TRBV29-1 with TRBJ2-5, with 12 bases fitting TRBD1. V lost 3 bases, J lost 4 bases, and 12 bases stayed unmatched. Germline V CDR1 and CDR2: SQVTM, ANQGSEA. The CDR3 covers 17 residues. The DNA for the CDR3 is TGCAGCGTTGAGGCCGGGACAGGGGGCGAGATTGGAGAGACCCAGTACTTC. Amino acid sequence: CSVEAGTGGEIGETQYF.

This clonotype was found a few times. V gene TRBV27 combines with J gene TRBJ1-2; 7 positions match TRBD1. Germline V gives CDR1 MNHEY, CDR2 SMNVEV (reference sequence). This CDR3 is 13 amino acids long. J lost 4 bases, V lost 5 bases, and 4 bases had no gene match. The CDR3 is CASSLTGAYGYTF. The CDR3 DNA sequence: TGTGCCAGCAGTCTCACAGGGGCCTATGGCTACACCTTC.

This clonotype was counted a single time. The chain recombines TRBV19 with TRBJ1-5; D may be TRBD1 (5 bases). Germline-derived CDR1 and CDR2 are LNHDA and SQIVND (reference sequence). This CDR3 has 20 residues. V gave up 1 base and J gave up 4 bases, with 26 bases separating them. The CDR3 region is CASSIGPMTGTRAVNQPQHF. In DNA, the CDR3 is TGTGCCAGTAGTATAGGGCCCATGACCGGGACCCGGGCAGTGAATCAGCCCCAGCATTTT.

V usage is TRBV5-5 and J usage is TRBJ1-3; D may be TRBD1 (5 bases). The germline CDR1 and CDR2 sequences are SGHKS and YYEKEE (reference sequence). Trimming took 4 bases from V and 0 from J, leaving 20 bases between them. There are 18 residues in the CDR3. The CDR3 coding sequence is TGTGCCAGCAGCCTGGGGGATCCGCTGAGTTACTCTGGAAACACCATATATTTT. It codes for CASSLGDPLSYSGNTIYF.

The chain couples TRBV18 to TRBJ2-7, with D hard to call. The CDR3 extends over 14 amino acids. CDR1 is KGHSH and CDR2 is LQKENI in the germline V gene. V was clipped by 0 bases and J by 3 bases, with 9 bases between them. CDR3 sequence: CASSPPSSIYEQYF. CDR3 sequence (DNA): TGTGCCAGCTCACCACCGAGCAGCATCTACGAGCAGTACTTC. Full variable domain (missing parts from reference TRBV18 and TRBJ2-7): NAGVMQNPRHLVRRRGQEARLRCSPMKGHSHVYWYRQLPEEGLKFMVYLQKENIIDESGMPKERFSAEFPKEGPSILRIQQVVRGDSAAYFCASSPPSSIYEQYFGPGTRLTVT.

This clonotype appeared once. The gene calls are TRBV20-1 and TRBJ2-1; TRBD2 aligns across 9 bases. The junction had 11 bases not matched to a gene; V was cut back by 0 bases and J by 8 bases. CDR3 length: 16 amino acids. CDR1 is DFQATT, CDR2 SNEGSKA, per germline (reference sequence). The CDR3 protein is CSARDRLAGSVYEQFF. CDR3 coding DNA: TGCAGTGCTAGAGATCGGCTAGCGGGGTCGGTCTATGAGCAGTTCTTC.